The rows below give T cell receptor beta chains drawn from one sample of a study of post-analysis software for immune sequencing data. One entry per CDR3 protein results from TCRdb running MiXCR on the PCR reads. The table shows about 540,000 distinct CDR3 sequences, with approximately 34% occurring only once. Sequenced sample: blood. The receptor set was obtained from a girl aged 2 to 17 with multiple sclerosis. CDR3s include the opening cysteine and the closing phenylalanine or tryptophan. A D gene is named only where the DNA matches it firmly. Only part of the rows carry a size: once, few, many, or a class if the clone is expanded.

J gene,clone size,V gene,D gene,CDR3 length,CDR3 DNA,CDR3 protein
TRBJ2-4,NA,TRBV11-2,NA,15,TGTGCCAGCAGCTTAGTAGGGGTATCCAAAAACATTCAGTACTTC,CASSLVGVSKNIQYF
TRBJ2-5,few,TRBV20-1,TRBD2,16,TGCAGTGCTAGAGCTCTAGCGGGGGGGCCTCAAGAGACCCAGTACTTC,CSARALAGGPQETQYF
TRBJ2-5,few,TRBV29-1,NA,13,TGCAGCGTTGAGGGGCCGCGGCAAGAGACCCAGTACTTC,CSVEGPRQETQYF
TRBJ1-2,NA,TRBV12-3/TRBV12-4,NA,10,TGTGCCAGCAGGTCGAATGGCTACACCTTC,CASRSNGYTF
TRBJ2-7,few,TRBV5-1,NA,13,TGCGCCAGCAGCTTTACGGGTCACAACGAGCAGTACTTC,CASSFTGHNEQYF
TRBJ2-3,NA,TRBV5-1,NA,14,TGCGCCAGCAGCTTGGCCCGGCAGGGGAATACGCAGTATTTT,CASSLARQGNTQYF
TRBJ1-4,NA,TRBV28,NA,16,TGTGCCAGCAGTTCCCGCCTCGGAGCTCATAATGAAAAACTGTTTTTT,CASSSRLGAHNEKLFF
TRBJ1-1,NA,TRBV6-2/TRBV6-3,NA,15,TGTGCCAGCAGTCTAGGGGACATAAGGTACACTGAAGCTTTCTTT,CASSLGDIRYTEAFF
TRBJ1-2,NA,TRBV10-3,NA,11,TGTGCCATCAAGGGGGTGGATGGCTACACCTTC,CAIKGVDGYTF
TRBJ1-2,NA,TRBV3-1,NA,12,TGTGCCAGCAGCCAAGTTCGTTACGGCTACACCTTC,CASSQVRYGYTF
TRBJ2-5,NA,TRBV10-3,TRBD1,15,TGTGCCATCAGCCCCCGACAGGGTCCACAAGAGACCCTGTACTTC,CAISPRQGPQETLYF
TRBJ1-1,NA,TRBV20-1,TRBD1,15,TGCAGTGCTAGAGTTCCAGGGGGCGTTGGCACTGAAGCTTTCTTT,CSARVPGGVGTEAFF
TRBJ2-1,few,TRBV7-2,TRBD2,15,TGTGCCAGCAGTCGTAGACTAGCGGGGGACTCTGAGCAGTTCTTC,CASSRRLAGDSEQFF
TRBJ2-3,NA,TRBV20-1,NA,13,TGCAGTGCTAGTTTCATGTGGACAGATACGCAGTATTTT,CSASFMWTDTQYF
TRBJ1-2,many,TRBV29-1,NA,12,TGCAGCGTTGTCGGGGCGCCTTATGGCTACACCTTC,CSVVGAPYGYTF